This T cell receptor beta chain was documented in a study of cytomegalovirus exposure and HLA in healthy donors. Study-wide context: The 95 to 150 validation repertoires were produced on the same platform as the 670 or so repertoires of the first cohort. This was reported in a later analysis.

As to this clone: What it recognizes is unknown.

General study points: The study flagged some 170 TCR beta chains as cytomegalovirus-associated.

Profiled with immunoSEQ multiplex PCR; TCRdb holds only in-frame clones, not every one. The sample records under 85,000 clones, approximately 93% being singletons. Trimming pared 1 base from V and 2 bases from J, leaving 8 bases between. The CDR3 spans 14 residues. Per the germline V gene, CDR1 is MNHEY and CDR2 is SVGAGI. The receptor's source is a woman under 30 in good health and CMV-seronegative. The specimen was PBMCs. The J gene is TRBJ1-1, the V gene TRBV6-5; D may be TRBD1 (6 bases). The CDR3 nucleotides are TGTGCCAGCAGTTACTTGGACAGCAACACTGAAGCTTTCTTT. Translating it yields CASSYLDSNTEAFF.